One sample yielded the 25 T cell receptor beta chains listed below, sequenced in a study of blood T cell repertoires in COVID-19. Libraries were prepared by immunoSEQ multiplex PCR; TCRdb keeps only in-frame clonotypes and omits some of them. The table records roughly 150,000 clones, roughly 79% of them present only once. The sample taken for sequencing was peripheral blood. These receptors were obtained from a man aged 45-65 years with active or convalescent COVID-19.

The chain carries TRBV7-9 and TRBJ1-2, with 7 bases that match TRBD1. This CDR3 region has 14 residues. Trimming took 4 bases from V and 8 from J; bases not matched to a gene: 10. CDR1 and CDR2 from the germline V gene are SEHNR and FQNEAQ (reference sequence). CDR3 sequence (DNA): TGTGCCAGCAGCTCGACCCTGAGGGGGCAGGGCTACACCTTC. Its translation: CASSSTLRGQGYTF.

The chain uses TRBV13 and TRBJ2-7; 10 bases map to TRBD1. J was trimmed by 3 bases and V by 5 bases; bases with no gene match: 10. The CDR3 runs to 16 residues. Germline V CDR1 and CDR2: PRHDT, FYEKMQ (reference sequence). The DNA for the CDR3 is TGTGCCAGCAGCACGCCCCGACAGGGGGCAGGCTACGAGCAGTACTTC. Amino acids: CASSTPRQGAGYEQYF. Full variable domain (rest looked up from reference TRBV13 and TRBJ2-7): AAGVIQSPRHLIKEKRETATLKCYPIPRHDTVYWYQQGPGQDPQFLISFYEKMQSDKGSIPDRFSAQQFSDYHSELNMSSLELGDSALYFCASSTPRQGAGYEQYFGPGTRLTVT.

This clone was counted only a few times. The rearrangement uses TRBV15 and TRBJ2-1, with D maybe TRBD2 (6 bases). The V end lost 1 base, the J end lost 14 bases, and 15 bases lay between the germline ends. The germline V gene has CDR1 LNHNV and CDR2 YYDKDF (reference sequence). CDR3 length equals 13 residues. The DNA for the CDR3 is TGTGCCACCAGCAGAGGTACGCAGCCGGGGGAGTTCTTC. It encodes CATSRGTQPGEFF.

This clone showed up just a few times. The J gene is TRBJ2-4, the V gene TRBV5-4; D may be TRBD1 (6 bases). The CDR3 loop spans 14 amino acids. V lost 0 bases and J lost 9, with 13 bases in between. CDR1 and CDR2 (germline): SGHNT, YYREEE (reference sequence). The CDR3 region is CASSLGQGLGIQYF. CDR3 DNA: TGTGCCAGCAGCTTGGGGCAGGGGTTGGGCATTCAGTACTTC.

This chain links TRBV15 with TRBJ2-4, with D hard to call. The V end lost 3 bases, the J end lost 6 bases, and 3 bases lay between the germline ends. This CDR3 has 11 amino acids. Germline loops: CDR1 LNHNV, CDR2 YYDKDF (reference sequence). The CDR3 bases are TGTGCCACCAGCAGCTTAAACATTCAGTACTTC. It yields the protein CATSSLNIQYF.

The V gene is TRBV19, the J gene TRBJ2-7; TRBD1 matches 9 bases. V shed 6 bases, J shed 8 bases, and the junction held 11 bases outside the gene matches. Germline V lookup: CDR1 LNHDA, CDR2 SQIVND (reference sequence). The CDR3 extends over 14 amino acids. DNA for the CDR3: TGTGCCAGTAGCGGTCCGGGACAGGGTATTAAGCAGTACTTC. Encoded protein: CASSGPGQGIKQYF.

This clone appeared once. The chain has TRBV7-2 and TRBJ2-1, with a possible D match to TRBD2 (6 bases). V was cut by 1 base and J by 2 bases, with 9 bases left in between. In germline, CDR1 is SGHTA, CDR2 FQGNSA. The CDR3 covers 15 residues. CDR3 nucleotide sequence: TGTGCCAGCAGCTTAGGAGCGGGTACCTACAATGAGCAGTTCTTC. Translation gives CASSLGAGTYNEQFF. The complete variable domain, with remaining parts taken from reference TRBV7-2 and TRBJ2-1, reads GAGVSQSPSNKVTEKGKDVELRCDPISGHTALYWYRQSLGQGLEFLIYFQGNSAPDKSGLPSDRFSAERTGGSVSTLTIQRTQQEDSAVYLCASSLGAGTYNEQFFGPGTRLTVL.

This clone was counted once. CDR3 region: CASSFWWASGEYEQYF. CDR3 DNA: TGTGCCAGCAGCTTTTGGTGGGCTAGCGGAGAGTACGAGCAGTACTTC. The chain uses TRBV12-1 and TRBJ2-7; TRBD2 was called by the table and not checked on the DNA. TRBV12-1 is listed as a pseudogene. This CDR3 spans 16 amino acids.

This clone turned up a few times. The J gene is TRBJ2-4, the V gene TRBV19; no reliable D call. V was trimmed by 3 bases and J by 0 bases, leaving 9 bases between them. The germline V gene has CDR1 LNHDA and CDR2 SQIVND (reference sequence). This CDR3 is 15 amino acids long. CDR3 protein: CASSMARIAKNIQYF. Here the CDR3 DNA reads TGTGCCAGTAGTATGGCCAGGATAGCCAAAAACATTCAGTACTTC.

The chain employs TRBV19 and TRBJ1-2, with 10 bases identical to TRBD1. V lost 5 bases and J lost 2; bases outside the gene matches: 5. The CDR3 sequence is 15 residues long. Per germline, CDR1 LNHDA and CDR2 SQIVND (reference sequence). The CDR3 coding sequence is TGTGCCAGTAGTTCAAAGGGACAGGGGAACTATGGCTACACCTTC. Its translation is CASSSKGQGNYGYTF.

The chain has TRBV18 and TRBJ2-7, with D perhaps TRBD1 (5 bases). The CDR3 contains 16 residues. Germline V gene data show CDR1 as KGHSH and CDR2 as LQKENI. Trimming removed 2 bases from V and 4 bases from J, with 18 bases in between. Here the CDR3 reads CASSPTAAGLGYEQYF. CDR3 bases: TGTGCCAGCTCACCAACGGCGGCAGGGTTGGGGTACGAGCAGTACTTC.

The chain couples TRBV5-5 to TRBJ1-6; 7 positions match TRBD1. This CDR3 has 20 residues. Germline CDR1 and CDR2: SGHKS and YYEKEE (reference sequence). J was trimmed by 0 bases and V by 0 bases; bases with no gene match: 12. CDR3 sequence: CASSLEGTSGTASYNSPLHF. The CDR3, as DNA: TGTGCCAGCAGCTTGGAAGGGACTAGCGGGACAGCCTCCTATAATTCACCCCTCCACTTT.

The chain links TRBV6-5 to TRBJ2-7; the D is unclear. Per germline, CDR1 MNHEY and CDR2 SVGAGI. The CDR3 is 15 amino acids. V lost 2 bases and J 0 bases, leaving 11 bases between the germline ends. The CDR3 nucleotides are TGTGCCAGCAGTTACAGCTGGTATAGCTCCTACGAGCAGTACTTC. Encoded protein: CASSYSWYSSYEQYF.

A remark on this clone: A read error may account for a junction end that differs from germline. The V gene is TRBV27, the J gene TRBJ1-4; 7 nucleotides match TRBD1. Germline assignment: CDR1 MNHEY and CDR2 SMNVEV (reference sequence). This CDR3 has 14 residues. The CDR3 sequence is CASGFTGAREKLFF. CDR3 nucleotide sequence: TGTGCCAGCGGTTTTACAGGGGCTAGGGAAAAACTGTTTTTT.

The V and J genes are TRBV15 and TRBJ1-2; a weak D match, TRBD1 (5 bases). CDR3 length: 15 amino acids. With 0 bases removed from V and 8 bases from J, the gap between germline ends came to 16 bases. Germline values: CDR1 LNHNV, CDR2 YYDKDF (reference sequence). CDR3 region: CATSRDRQGGRGYTF. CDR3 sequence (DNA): TGTGCCACCAGCAGAGATCGGCAGGGCGGACGGGGCTACACCTTC.

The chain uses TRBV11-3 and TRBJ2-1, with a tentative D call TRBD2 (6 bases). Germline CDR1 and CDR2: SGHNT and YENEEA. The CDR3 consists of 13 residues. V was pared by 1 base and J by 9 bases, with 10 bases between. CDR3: CASSLGRGGEQFF. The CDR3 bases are TGTGCCAGCAGCTTAGGGCGGGGTGGTGAGCAGTTCTTC.

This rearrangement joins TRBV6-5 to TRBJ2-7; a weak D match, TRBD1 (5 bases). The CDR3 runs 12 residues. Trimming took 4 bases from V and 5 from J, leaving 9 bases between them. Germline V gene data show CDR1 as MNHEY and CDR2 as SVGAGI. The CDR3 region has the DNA TGTGCCAGCAGTTGGCAGGGAAACGAGCAGTACTTC. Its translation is CASSWQGNEQYF.

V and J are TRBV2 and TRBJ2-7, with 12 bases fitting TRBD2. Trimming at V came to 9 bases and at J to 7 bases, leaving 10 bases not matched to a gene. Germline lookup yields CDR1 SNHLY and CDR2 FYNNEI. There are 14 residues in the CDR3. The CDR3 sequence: CAREGTSGPREQYF. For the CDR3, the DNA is TGTGCCAGAGAAGGGACTAGCGGGCCCCGGGAGCAGTACTTC.

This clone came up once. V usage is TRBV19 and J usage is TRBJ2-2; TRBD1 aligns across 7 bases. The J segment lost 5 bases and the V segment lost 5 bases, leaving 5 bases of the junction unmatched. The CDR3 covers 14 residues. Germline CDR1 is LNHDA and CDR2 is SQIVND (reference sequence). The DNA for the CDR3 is TGTGCCAGTAGTTCGGACAGGAGGACCGGGGAGCTGTTTTTT. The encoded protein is CASSSDRRTGELFF.

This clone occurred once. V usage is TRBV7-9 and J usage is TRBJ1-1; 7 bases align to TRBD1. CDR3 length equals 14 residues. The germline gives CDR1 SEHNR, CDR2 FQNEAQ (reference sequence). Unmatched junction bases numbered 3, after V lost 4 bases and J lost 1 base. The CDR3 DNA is TGTGCCAGCAGCTCCAGGACAGGGAACACTGAAGCTTTCTTT. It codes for CASSSRTGNTEAFF.

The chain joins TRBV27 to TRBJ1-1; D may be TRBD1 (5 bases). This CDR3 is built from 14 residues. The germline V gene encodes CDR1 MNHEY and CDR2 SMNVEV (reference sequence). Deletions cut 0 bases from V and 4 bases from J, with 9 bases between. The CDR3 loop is CASSLSRVGTEAFF. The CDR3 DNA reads TGTGCCAGCAGTTTATCCAGGGTCGGCACTGAAGCTTTCTTT.

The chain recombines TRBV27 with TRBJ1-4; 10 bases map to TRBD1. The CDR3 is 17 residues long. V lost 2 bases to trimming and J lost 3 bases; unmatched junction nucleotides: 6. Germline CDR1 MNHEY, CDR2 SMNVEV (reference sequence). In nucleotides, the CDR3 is TGTGCCAGCAGTTTACGAGGGACAGGGGACCCTAATGAAAAACTGTTTTTT. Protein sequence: CASSLRGTGDPNEKLFF. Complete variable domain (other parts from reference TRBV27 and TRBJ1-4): EAQVTQNPRYLITVTGKKLTVTCSQNMNHEYMSWYRQDPGLGLRQIYYSMNVEVTDKGDVPEGYKVSRKEKRNFPLILESPSPNQTSLYFCASSLRGTGDPNEKLFFGSGTQLSVL.

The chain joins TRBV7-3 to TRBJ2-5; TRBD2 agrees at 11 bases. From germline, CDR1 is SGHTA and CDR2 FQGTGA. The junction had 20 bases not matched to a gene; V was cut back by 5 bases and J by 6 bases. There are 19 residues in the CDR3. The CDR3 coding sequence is TGTGCCAGCAGCCCCCGACTAGCGGGAACGCAGGCTTATAGTAAGACCCAGTACTTC. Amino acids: CASSPRLAGTQAYSKTQYF.

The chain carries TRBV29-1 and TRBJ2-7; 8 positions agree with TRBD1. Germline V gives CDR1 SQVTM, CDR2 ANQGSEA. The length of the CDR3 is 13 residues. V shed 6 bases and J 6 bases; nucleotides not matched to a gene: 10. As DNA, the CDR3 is TGCAGCGTACATGGACAGGGTGTGGGCGAGCAGTACTTC. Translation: CSVHGQGVGEQYF.

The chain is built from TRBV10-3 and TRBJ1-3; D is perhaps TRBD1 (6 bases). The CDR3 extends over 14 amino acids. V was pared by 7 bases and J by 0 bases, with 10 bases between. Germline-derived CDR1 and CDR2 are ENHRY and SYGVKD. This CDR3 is CAITTGSSGNTIYF. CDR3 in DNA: TGTGCCATCACGACAGGTTCCTCTGGAAACACCATATATTTT.